Detailed here is one T cell receptor (beta chain). Germline V gene data show CDR1 as MNHEY and CDR2 as SVGAGI. CDR3 size: 14 residues. The V segment lost 4 bases and the J segment 4 bases; nucleotides outside the gene matches: 2. The sample originates from a study of blood T cell repertoires in COVID-19. Across the study: Researchers got acute and convalescent COVID-19 samples from the United States, Italy and Spain. From T cells, B-cell-depleted T cells, or PBMCs came the material, which was cDNA or gDNA.

Patients from Seattle were sampled longitudinally, starting during active infection. Original data processing: Reference gene primer amplification yielded estimated nucleated cell counts. The assay was immunoSEQ multiplex PCR, and TCRdb's table has in-frame clones only and misses some. V and J calls and clone size follow that table, whereas D and trimming were derived from the DNA. The top ten hold roughly 12% of the sample, which has approximately 200,000 clones, about three quarters seen once. The chain recombines TRBV6-5 with TRBJ1-2; 11 bases are a match to TRBD1. The sequence was obtained from an elderly woman with COVID-19, enrolled during active disease. The specimen sequenced was peripheral blood. CDR3 amino acids: CASSFGQGAYGYTF. Written as DNA, the CDR3 is TGTGCCAGCAGTTTCGGACAGGGGGCCTATGGCTACACCTTC.